The next 14 T cell receptor beta chains were all read from a single sample in a study of OX40 agonist ivuxolimab in advanced cancers. Only in-frame clones appear in the TCRdb table, and some are missing; sequencing was by immunoSEQ multiplex PCR. The repertoire holds roughly 68,000 clones, with around 87% as singletons. The source was CD4+ or CD8+ T cells sorted from blood, collected in a trial of the OX40 agonist ivuxolimab. The receptors come from an adult with an advanced solid tumor such as melanoma, head and neck, liver or kidney cancer.

The CDR3 is CASSLAGGADTQYF. The CDR3 bases are TGCGCCAGCAGCTTGGCGGGGGGGGCAGATACGCAGTATTTT. This chain uses TRBV5-1 with TRBJ2-3, with TRBD2 identical over 8 bases. The CDR3 runs to 14 residues. CDR1 is SGHRS and CDR2 is YFSETQ in the germline V gene. Trimming cost V 0 bases and J 4 bases; bases outside gene matches: 1.

The V call is TRBV27, the J call TRBJ2-7, with 10 bases lining up with TRBD2. Germline V CDR1 and CDR2: MNHEY, SMNVEV (reference sequence). This CDR3 spans 13 amino acids. V dropped 10 bases and J dropped 0; count of bases not matched to a gene: 3. Here the CDR3 DNA reads TGTGCCACCACTAGCGGGGACTCCTACGAGCAGTACTTC. Protein sequence: CATTSGDSYEQYF.

This clone came up once. The rearrangement joins TRBV6-1 to TRBJ1-2; maybe TRBD1 (6 bases). CDR1 MNHNS and CDR2 SASEGT come from the germline V gene. V dropped 3 bases and J dropped 8 bases, with 13 bases sitting between them. This CDR3 is 13 amino acids long. The CDR3, as DNA: TGTGCCAGCAGTGATTACAGGGCGGGGGGCTACACCTTC. As protein: CASSDYRAGGYTF.

This chain joins TRBV27 and TRBJ2-5, with D perhaps TRBD1 or TRBD2 (5 bases each). Trimming removed 4 bases from V and 2 bases from J, with 14 bases in between. Germline V gene lookup returns CDR1 MNHEY and CDR2 SMNVEV (reference sequence). CDR3 size: 15 residues. CDR3 DNA: TGTGCCAGCAGTTCGGCAGGGCGGGTTCAAGAGACCCAGTACTTC. The encoded protein is CASSSAGRVQETQYF.

The chain employs TRBV6-5 and TRBJ1-3; D not certain. The V end lost 7 bases, the J end lost 0 bases, and 10 bases lay between the germline ends. CDR1 and CDR2 from the germline V gene are MNHEY and SVGAGI. The CDR3 covers 14 residues. The CDR3 DNA is TGTGCCAGCACCGAGAGGTCCTCTGGAAACACCATATATTTT. Translating gives CASTERSSGNTIYF.

The V gene is TRBV18, the J gene TRBJ2-3; D could derive from TRBD1 or TRBD2 (6 bases each). CDR3 size: 16 residues. V was cut by 4 bases and J by 5 bases, with 19 bases left in between. Germline values: CDR1 KGHSH, CDR2 LQKENI. The CDR3 spells CASSRAGDREQDTQYF. In DNA, the CDR3 is TGTGCCAGCTCACGTGCAGGGGATCGGGAGCAAGATACGCAGTATTTT.

This chain uses TRBV19 with TRBJ2-3, with a weak D call TRBD2 (6 bases). CDR3 length: 13 amino acids. Germline CDR1 reads LNHDA; CDR2 reads SQIVND (reference sequence). Deletions cut 4 bases from V and 6 bases from J, with 11 bases between. For the CDR3, the DNA is TGTGCCAGTAGTACGACTAGTCTGGATACGCAGTATTTT. Protein: CASSTTSLDTQYF.

The chain employs TRBV27 and TRBJ1-2; 7 bases line up with TRBD1. The trim removed 5 bases at V and 1 base at J, leaving 7 bases unmatched. The CDR3 has 15 residues. The germline CDR1 and CDR2 sequences are MNHEY and SMNVEV (reference sequence). CDR3 nucleotides: TGTGCCAGCAGTACCAGGACAGGCCTTAACTATGGCTACACCTTC. This translates into CASSTRTGLNYGYTF.

The V gene is TRBV19, the J gene TRBJ1-1; maybe TRBD1 (5 bases). The CDR3 runs to 13 residues. Germline CDR1 LNHDA, CDR2 SQIVND (reference sequence). Trimming took off 5 bases at V and 2 bases at J, with 9 bases between the two ends. CDR3 nucleotides: TGTGCCAGTAGTCGCAGGGTCAACACTGAAGCTTTCTTT. This sequence encodes CASSRRVNTEAFF.

J is TRBJ2-7 and V is TRBV6-1, with TRBD1 as a possible D gene (6 bases). Germline loops: CDR1 MNHNS, CDR2 SASEGT. This CDR3 has 13 residues. V lost 8 bases to trimming and J lost 2 bases, with 13 bases between them. CDR3 sequence (DNA): TGTGCCAGCGGGTACAGGGATCCCTACGAGCAGTACTTC. Translation: CASGYRDPYEQYF.

V usage is TRBV29-1 and J usage is TRBJ1-2; D gene unclear. V dropped 4 bases and J dropped 4 bases, with 7 bases sitting between them. Per germline, CDR1 SQVTM and CDR2 ANQGSEA. This CDR3 is 11 amino acids long. CDR3 region: CSVVQLYGYTF. The CDR3 nucleotides read TGCAGCGTTGTACAGCTCTATGGCTACACCTTC.

The chain uses TRBV13 and TRBJ2-7, with 11 bases aligning to TRBD2. The CDR3 totals 15 residues. CDR1 is PRHDT, CDR2 FYEKMQ, per germline (reference sequence). After removal of 5 bases from V and 5 bases from J, the junction contained 8 bases not matched to a gene. The CDR3 protein is CASSTRTSGLNEQYF. DNA for the CDR3: TGTGCCAGCAGCACCCGGACTAGCGGGCTAAACGAGCAGTACTTC.

The J gene is TRBJ2-7, the V gene TRBV10-1; 8 bases are a match to TRBD1. Germline V gene sequence: CDR1 WNHNN, CDR2 SYGVQD (reference sequence). J lost 5 bases, V lost 0 bases, and 0 bases had no gene match. The CDR3 runs 13 residues. CDR3: CASSESGQDEQYF. The DNA of the CDR3 is TGCGCCAGCAGTGAGTCGGGACAGGACGAGCAGTACTTC.

This clone has more than one count but fewer than ten. The V and J genes are TRBV9 and TRBJ2-7; no firm D call. The CDR3 contains 14 residues. Trimming stripped 0 bases from V and 0 bases from J, with 7 bases between. Looked up from germline, CDR1 is SGDLS and CDR2 is YYNGEE. The CDR3 protein is CASSVEALSYEQYF. CDR3 sequence (DNA): TGTGCCAGCAGCGTAGAGGCTCTCTCCTACGAGCAGTACTTC.